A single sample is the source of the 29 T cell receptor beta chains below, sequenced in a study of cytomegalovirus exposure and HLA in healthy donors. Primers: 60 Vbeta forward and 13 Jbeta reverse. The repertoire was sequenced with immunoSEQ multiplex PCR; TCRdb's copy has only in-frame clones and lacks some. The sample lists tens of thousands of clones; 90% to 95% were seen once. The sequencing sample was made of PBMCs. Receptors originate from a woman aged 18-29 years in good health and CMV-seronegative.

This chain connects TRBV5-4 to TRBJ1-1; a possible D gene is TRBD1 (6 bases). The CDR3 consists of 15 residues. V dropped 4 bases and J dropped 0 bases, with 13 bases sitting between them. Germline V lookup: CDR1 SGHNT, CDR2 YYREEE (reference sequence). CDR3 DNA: TGTGCCAGCAGCGTCGGGACATCCGTGAACACTGAAGCTTTCTTT. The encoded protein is CASSVGTSVNTEAFF.

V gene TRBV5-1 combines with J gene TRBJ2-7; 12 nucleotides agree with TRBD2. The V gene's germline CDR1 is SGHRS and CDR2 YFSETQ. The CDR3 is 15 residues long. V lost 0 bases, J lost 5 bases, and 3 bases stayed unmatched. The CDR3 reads CASSLELAGGNEQYF. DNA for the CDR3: TGCGCCAGCAGCTTGGAACTAGCGGGAGGAAACGAGCAGTACTTC.

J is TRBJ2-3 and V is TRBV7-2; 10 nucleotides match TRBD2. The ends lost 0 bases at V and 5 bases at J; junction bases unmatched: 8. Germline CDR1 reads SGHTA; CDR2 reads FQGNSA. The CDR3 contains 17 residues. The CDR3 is CASSLARAGGLGDTQYF. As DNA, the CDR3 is TGTGCCAGCAGCTTAGCGCGAGCGGGAGGGCTTGGAGATACGCAGTATTTT.

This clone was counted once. For the CDR3, the DNA is TGTGCCAGCTCACCACTTGCACTAAACCCTTCCAAACGTACAGATACGCAGTATTTT. Translation: CASSPLALNPSKRTDTQYF. This chain links TRBV18 with TRBJ2-3; D call uncertain. This CDR3 region has 19 residues. From germline, CDR1 is KGHSH and CDR2 LQKENI. V was cut by 1 base and J by 3 bases, with 23 bases left in between. Variable domain in full (rest from reference TRBV18 and TRBJ2-3): NAGVMQNPRHLVRRRGQEARLRCSPMKGHSHVYWYRQLPEEGLKFMVYLQKENIIDESGMPKERFSAEFPKEGPSILRIQQVVRGDSAAYFCASSPLALNPSKRTDTQYFGPGTRLTVL.

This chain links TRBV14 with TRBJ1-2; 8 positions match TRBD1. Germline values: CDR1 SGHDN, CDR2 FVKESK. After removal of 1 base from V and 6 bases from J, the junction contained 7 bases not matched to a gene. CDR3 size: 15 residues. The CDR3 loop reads CASSQVQGAVDGYTF. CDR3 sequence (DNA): TGTGCCAGCAGCCAAGTCCAGGGGGCTGTAGATGGCTACACCTTC.

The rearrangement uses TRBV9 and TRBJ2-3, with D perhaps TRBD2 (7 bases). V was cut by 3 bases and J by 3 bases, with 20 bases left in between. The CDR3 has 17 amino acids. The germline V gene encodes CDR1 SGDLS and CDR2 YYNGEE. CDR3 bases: TGTGCCAGCAGCGCGAGAGGGGGGGGTGGACTAACAGATACGCAGTATTTT. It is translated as CASSARGGGGLTDTQYF.

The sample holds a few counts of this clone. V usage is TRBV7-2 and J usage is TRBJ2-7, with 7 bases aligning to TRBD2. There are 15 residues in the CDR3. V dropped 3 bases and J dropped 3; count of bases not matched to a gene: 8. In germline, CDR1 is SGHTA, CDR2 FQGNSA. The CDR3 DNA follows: TGTGCCAGCAGCTTGGGCGGGAGCGCGCTCTACGAGCAGTACTTC. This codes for CASSLGGSALYEQYF.

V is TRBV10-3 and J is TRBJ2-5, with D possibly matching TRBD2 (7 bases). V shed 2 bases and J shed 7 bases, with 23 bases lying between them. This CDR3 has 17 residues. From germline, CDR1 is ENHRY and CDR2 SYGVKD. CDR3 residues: CAISEAGSGTTTGTQYF. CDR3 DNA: TGTGCCATCAGTGAGGCGGGGAGCGGGACAACAACGGGGACCCAGTACTTC.

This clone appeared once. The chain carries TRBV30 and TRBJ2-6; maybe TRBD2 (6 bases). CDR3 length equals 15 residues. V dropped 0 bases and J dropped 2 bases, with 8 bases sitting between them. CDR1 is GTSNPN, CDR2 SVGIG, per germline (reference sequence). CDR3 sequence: CAWSVPGAGANVLTF. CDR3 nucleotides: TGTGCCTGGAGTGTTCCGGGAGCTGGGGCCAACGTCCTGACTTTC.

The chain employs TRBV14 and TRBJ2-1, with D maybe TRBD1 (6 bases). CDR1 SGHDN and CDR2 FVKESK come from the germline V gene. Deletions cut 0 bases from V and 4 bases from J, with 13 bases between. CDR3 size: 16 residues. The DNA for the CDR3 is TGTGCCAGCAGCCAAGACAGGACAGTTTTTTACAATGAGCAGTTCTTC. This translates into CASSQDRTVFYNEQFF.

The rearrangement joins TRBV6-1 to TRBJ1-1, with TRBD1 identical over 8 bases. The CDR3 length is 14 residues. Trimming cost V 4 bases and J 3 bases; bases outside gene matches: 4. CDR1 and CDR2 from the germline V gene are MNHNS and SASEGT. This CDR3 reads CASSGRQGYTEAFF. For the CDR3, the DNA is TGTGCCAGCAGTGGCCGACAGGGGTACACTGAAGCTTTCTTT.

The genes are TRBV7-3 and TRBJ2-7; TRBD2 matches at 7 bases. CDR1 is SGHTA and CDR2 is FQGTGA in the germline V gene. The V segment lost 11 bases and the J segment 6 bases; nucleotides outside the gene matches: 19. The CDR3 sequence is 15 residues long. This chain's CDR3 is CAGPQREPPDGEQYF. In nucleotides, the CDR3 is TGTGCCGGCCCTCAGCGGGAACCCCCCGACGGCGAGCAGTACTTC.

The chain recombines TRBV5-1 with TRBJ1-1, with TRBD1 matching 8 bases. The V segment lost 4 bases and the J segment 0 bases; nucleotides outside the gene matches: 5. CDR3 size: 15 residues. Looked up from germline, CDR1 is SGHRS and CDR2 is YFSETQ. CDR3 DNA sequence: TGCGCCAGCAGCCCAGGACAGGGCATGAACACTGAAGCTTTCTTT. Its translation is CASSPGQGMNTEAFF. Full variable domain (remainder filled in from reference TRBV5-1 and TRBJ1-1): KAGVTQTPRYLIKTRGQQVTLSCSPISGHRSVSWYQQTPGQGLQFLFEYFSETQRNKGNFPGRFSGRQFSNSRSEMNVSTLELGDSALYLCASSPGQGMNTEAFFGQGTRLTVV.

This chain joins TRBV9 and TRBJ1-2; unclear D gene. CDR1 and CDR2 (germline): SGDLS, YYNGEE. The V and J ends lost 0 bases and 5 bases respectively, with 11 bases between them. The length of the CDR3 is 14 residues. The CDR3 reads CASSVEEAAYGYTF. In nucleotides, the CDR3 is TGTGCCAGCAGCGTAGAGGAGGCAGCATATGGCTACACCTTC.

CDR3 sequence (DNA): TGTGCCAGCAGCTTAGATTACTGGGGCTACACCTTC. Amino acids: CASSLDYWGYTF. J is TRBJ1-2 and V is TRBV7-2, with D hard to call. The V end lost 1 base, the J end lost 8 bases, and 8 bases lay between the germline ends. In germline, CDR1 is SGHTA, CDR2 FQGNSA. The CDR3 spans 12 residues.

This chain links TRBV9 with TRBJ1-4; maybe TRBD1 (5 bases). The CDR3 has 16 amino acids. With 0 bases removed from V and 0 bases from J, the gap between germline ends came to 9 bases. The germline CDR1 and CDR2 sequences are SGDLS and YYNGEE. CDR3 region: CASSVGVTATNEKLFF. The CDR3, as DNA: TGTGCCAGCAGCGTAGGGGTGACAGCAACTAATGAAAAACTGTTTTTT.

The CDR3 nucleotides are TGTGCCATCAGCAGGGGCTCTTACTACGAGCAGTACTTC. Amino acids: CAISRGSYYEQYF. The chain employs TRBV10-3 and TRBJ2-7; TRBD1 might be the D (6 bases). Germline V CDR1 and CDR2: ENHRY, SYGVKD. The length of the CDR3 is 13 residues. Between the trimmed V and J ends, which lost 6 bases and 3 bases, there was a span of 12 bases.

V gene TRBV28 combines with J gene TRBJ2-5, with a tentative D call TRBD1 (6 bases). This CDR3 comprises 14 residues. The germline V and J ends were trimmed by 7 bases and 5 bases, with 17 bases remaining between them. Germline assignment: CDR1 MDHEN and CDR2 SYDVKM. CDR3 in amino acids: CASTHRALRETQYF. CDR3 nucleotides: TGTGCCAGCACCCACAGGGCCTTGAGGGAGACCCAGTACTTC.

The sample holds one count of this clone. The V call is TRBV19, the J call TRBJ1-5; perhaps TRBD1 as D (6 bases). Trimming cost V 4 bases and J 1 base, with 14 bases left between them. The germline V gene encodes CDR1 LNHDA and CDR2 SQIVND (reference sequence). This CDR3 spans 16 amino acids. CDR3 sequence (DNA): TGTGCCAGTAGTAATCGGGCAGGGGTAAGCAATCAGCCCCAGCATTTT. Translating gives CASSNRAGVSNQPQHF.

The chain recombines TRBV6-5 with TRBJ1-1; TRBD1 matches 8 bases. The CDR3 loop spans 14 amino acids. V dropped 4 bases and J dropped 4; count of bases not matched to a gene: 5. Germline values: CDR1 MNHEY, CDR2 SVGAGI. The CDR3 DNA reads TGTGCCAGCAGTTCTTGGACAGGGACCACTGAAGCTTTCTTT. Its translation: CASSSWTGTTEAFF.

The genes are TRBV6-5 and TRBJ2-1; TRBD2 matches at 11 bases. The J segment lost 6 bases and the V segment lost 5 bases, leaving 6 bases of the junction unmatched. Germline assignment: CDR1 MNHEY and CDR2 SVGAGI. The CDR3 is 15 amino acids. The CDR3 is CASSLTSGSFNEQFF. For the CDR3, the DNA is TGTGCCAGCAGTCTCACTAGCGGGAGTTTCAATGAGCAGTTCTTC.

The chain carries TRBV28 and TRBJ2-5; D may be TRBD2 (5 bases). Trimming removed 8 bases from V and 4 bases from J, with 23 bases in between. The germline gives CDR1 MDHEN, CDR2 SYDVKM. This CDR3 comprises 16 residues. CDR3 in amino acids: CASLTRGPGLGETQYF. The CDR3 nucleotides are TGTGCCAGCTTAACCCGGGGTCCGGGTCTCGGAGAGACCCAGTACTTC.

Here the CDR3 DNA reads TGCAGCGTTGACGGAAGACTAGCGGGAGAGAACACCGGGGAGCTGTTTTTT. It translates to CSVDGRLAGENTGELFF. The genes are TRBV29-1 and TRBJ2-2; TRBD2 matches 12 bases. The length of the CDR3 is 17 residues. The germline V gene encodes CDR1 SQVTM and CDR2 ANQGSEA. After removal of 3 bases from V and 1 base from J, the junction contained 6 bases not matched to a gene.

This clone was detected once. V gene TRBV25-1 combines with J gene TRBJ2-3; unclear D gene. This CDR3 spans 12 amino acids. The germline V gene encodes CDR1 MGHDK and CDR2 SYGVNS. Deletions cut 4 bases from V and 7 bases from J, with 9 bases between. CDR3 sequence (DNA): TGTGCCAGCAGTGCTCAGATATATACGCAGTATTTT. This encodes CASSAQIYTQYF.

CDR3 nucleotides: TGTGCCAGCAGTCCGCTCGGGGGGGTGCCAACGCAAGAGACCCAGTACTTC. Amino acid sequence: CASSPLGGVPTQETQYF. This chain joins TRBV28 and TRBJ2-5; the match to TRBD2 covers 8 bases. Germline-derived CDR1 and CDR2 are MDHEN and SYDVKM. This CDR3 is 17 amino acids long. The J segment lost 2 bases and the V segment lost 5 bases, leaving 13 bases of the junction unmatched.

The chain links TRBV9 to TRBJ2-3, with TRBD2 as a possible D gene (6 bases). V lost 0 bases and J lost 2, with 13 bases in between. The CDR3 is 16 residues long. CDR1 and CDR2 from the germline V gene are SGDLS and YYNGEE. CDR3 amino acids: CASSVGASEYTDTQYF. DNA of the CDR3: TGTGCCAGCAGCGTAGGGGCTAGCGAGTACACAGATACGCAGTATTTT.

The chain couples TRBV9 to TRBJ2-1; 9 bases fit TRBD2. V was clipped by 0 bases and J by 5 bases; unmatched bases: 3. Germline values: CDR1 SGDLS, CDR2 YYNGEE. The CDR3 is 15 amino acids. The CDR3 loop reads CASSVGASGNNEQFF. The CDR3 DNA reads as TGTGCCAGCAGCGTAGGGGCTAGCGGGAACAATGAGCAGTTCTTC.

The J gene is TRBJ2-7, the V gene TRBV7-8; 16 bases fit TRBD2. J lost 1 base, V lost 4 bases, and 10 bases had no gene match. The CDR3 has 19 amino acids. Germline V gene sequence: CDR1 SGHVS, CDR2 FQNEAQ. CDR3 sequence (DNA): TGTGCCAGCAGCTCGGGACTAGCGGGAGGGCCGAAAACTTCCTACGAGCAGTACTTC. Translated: CASSSGLAGGPKTSYEQYF.

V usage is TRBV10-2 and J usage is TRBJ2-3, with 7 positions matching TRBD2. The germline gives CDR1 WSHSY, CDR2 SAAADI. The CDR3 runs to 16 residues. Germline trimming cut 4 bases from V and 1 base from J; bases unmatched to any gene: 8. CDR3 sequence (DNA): TGCGCCAGCAGTGTCGGAGCGGGAAAGGGCACAGATACGCAGTATTTT. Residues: CASSVGAGKGTDTQYF.